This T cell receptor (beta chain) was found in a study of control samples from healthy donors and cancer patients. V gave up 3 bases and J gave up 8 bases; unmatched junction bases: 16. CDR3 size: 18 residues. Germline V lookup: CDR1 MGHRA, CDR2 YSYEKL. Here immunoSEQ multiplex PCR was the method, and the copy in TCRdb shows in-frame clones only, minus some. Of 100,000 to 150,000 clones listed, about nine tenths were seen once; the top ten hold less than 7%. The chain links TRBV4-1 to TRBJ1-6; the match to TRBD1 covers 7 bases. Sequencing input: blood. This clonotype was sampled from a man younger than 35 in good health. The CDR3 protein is CASSQEDWTGGYDSPLHF. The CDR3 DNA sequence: TGCGCCAGCAGCCAGGAGGACTGGACAGGCGGGTACGATTCACCCCTCCACTTT.